This TCR beta chain derives from a study of post-analysis software for immune sequencing data. Turning to the study itself: Patients with relapsing-remitting, secondary progressive and progressive-relapsing multiple sclerosis courses were all represented.

The CDR3 has 12 residues. Between the trimmed V and J ends, which lost 6 bases and 7 bases, there was a span of 10 bases. The germline V gene has CDR1 MDHEN and CDR2 SYDVKM. Findings and limits, study-wide: Normalized Chao1 diversity was significantly reduced in patients versus controls. Several TRBV segments (TRBV5-6, TRBV5-1 and TRBV20-1 among them) occurred more frequently in patients than in controls.

This clonotype was detected only a few times. Its antigen is undetermined. Unique-molecular-identifier-tagged TCR beta cDNA libraries were used. T cells numbering about 0.95 to 10 million gave rise to some 500,000 cDNA molecules. One entry per CDR3 protein results from TCRdb running MiXCR on the PCR reads. The top ten clones hold over 4.5% of a sample with approximately 770,000 distinct CDR3 sequences, 40% to 55% of them seen once. The sequence was obtained from a girl aged 5-17 years with multiple sclerosis. The chain couples TRBV28 to TRBJ2-1; TRBD1 might be the D (6 bases). Material for sequencing was blood. CDR3 region: CASRRTVNEQFF. In nucleotides, the CDR3 is TGTGCCAGCAGACGGACAGTAAATGAGCAGTTCTTC.